These T cell receptor beta chains were read from a single sample in a study of shared clonotypes between healthy human individuals. Sequenced by immunoSEQ multiplex PCR; TCRdb stores in-frame clones only, minus some. The data hold millions of clones, with roughly 91% observed a single time. The specimen was naive CD8+ T cells from PBMCs. Source of these receptors: a man aged 18-30 years in good health. Some clones in this sample may be carry-over from other donors' samples. The conserved cysteine and the conserved F or W are not part of the CDR3 here.

CDR3aa: SVAGTREYEQY
v_gene: TRBV29-1
j_gene: TRBJ2-7
len: 11

CDR3aa: ASRITSGSQNEQF
v_gene: TRBV28
j_gene: TRBJ2-1
len: 13

CDR3aa: AWSHRDRTYEQY
v_gene: TRBV30
j_gene: .
len: 12

CDR3aa: ASSLPSGGEQF
v_gene: TRBV5-6
j_gene: TRBJ2-1
len: 11

CDR3aa: ASSKKKFGTRTAYSNQPQH
v_gene: TRBV21-1
j_gene: TRBJ1-5
len: 19

CDR3aa: ASSPGVRARLITEAF
v_gene: TRBV4-2
j_gene: TRBJ1-1
len: 15

CDR3aa: ASSQILPGQGAREPNYEQY
v_gene: TRBV4-2
j_gene: TRBJ2-7
len: 19

CDR3aa: ASGGGDQRGSYEQY
v_gene: TRBV7-8
j_gene: TRBJ2-7
len: 14

CDR3aa: ASTFGLGLLSYEQY
v_gene: TRBV5-1
j_gene: TRBJ2-7
len: 14

CDR3aa: ASSLAESTDTQY
v_gene: TRBV6-5
j_gene: TRBJ2-3
len: 12

CDR3aa: ASSIWVYNEQF
v_gene: TRBV19
j_gene: TRBJ2-1
len: 11

CDR3aa: ASSQSTAPMSQY
v_gene: TRBV23-1
j_gene: TRBJ2-5
len: 12

CDR3aa: ASSFGSEYEQY
v_gene: TRBV11-2
j_gene: TRBJ2-7
len: 11

CDR3aa: ASSFEGISRQPQH
v_gene: TRBV28
j_gene: TRBJ1-5
len: 13

CDR3aa: ASSLVPSGRLDTQY
v_gene: TRBV5-6
j_gene: TRBJ2-3
len: 14

CDR3aa: ASSSPRWETSYNEQF
v_gene: TRBV28
j_gene: TRBJ2-1
len: 15

CDR3aa: ASSYRVGQVGYEQY
v_gene: TRBV5-6
j_gene: TRBJ2-7
len: 14

CDR3aa: ASSQDERGGQPQH
v_gene: TRBV4-1
j_gene: TRBJ1-5
len: 13

CDR3aa: ASSSGVTYEQY
v_gene: TRBV27
j_gene: TRBJ2-7
len: 11

CDR3aa: ASSSITGLLTYEQY
v_gene: TRBV5-6
j_gene: TRBJ2-7
len: 14

CDR3aa: ASSLFPVLGVGNQPQH
v_gene: TRBV5-1
j_gene: TRBJ1-5
len: 16

CDR3aa: ASSQDNQLNTEAF
v_gene: TRBV4-1
j_gene: TRBJ1-1
len: 13